What follows are 32 T cell receptor beta chains derived from one specimen sequenced in a study of cytomegalovirus exposure and HLA in healthy donors. Data came from immunoSEQ multiplex PCR; TCRdb stores just in-frame clones and leaves some out. The sample comprises over 150,000 clones, around 81% of which are singletons, and 2.8% rests with the top ten. The specimen was PBMCs. The receptors originated from a woman aged 18-29 years in good health and CMV-seropositive.

This clone was seen just once. J is TRBJ2-1 and V is TRBV4-1; perhaps TRBD2 as D (6 bases). The V gene's germline CDR1 is MGHRA and CDR2 YSYEKL. This CDR3 region has 15 residues. Trimming took 4 bases from V and 1 from J, leaving 11 bases between them. The CDR3 is CASSLGLPSYNEQFF. The CDR3 nucleotides read TGCGCCAGCAGCCTGGGACTTCCGTCCTACAATGAGCAGTTCTTC.

This clone was counted only a few times. The chain recombines TRBV2 with TRBJ2-7, with D possibly being TRBD2 (5 bases). Germline V lookup: CDR1 SNHLY, CDR2 FYNNEI. The V end lost 6 bases, the J end lost 1 base, and 7 bases lay between the germline ends. The CDR3 is 12 residues long. The CDR3 DNA is TGTGCCAGCAGCCCGGGGTCCTACGAGCAGTACTTC. Translated, it gives CASSPGSYEQYF. The full variable domain, completed using reference TRBV2 and TRBJ2-7, is EPEVTQTPSHQVTQMGQEVILRCVPISNHLYFYWYRQILGQKVEFLVSFYNNEISEKSEIFDDQFSVERPDGSNFTLKIRSTKLEDSAMYFCASSPGSYEQYFGPGTRLTVT.

The CDR3 loop is CASSFSGHTEAFF. The CDR3 coding sequence is TGTGCCAGCAGCTTCAGCGGCCACACTGAAGCTTTCTTT. V is TRBV13 and J is TRBJ1-1; D gene ambiguous. Germline V gives CDR1 PRHDT, CDR2 FYEKMQ (reference sequence). The ends were cut back, 3 bases at V and 3 bases at J, with 8 bases in the middle. The length of the CDR3 is 13 residues. Filled out from reference TRBV13 and TRBJ1-1, the complete variable domain reads AAGVIQSPRHLIKEKRETATLKCYPIPRHDTVYWYQQGPGQDPQFLISFYEKMQSDKGSIPDRFSAQQFSDYHSELNMSSLELGDSALYFCASSFSGHTEAFFGQGTRLTVV.

The chain couples TRBV4-2 to TRBJ1-2, with D possibly matching TRBD1 (6 bases). Germline values: CDR1 LGHNA, CDR2 YNFKEQ. Trimming removed 0 bases at V and 4 bases at J, with 12 bases between. CDR3 size: 15 residues. The CDR3 nucleotides read TGTGCCAGCAGCCAAGAGGAACAACAGGGCTATGGCTACACCTTC. Protein: CASSQEEQQGYGYTF.

This sequence joins TRBV4-2 and TRBJ1-6; weak D call: TRBD1 (5 bases). Germline V CDR1 and CDR2: LGHNA, YNFKEQ. V was shortened by 3 bases and J by 4 bases, with 19 bases between the two germline ends. The CDR3 runs to 18 residues. Here the CDR3 DNA reads TGTGCCAGCAGCCAGGGCCCCGGGACTAATTCTTATAATTCACCCCTCCACTTT. Residues: CASSQGPGTNSYNSPLHF.

The genes are TRBV2 and TRBJ1-1; TRBD1 matches at 8 bases. The CDR3 sequence is 16 residues long. With 4 bases clipped from V and 2 bases from J, the junction kept 9 bases outside the gene matches. In germline, CDR1 is SNHLY, CDR2 FYNNEI. Here the CDR3 DNA reads TGTGCCAGCAGTGCCCCCGCACAGGGGGTCAACACTGAAGCTTTCTTT. Amino acids: CASSAPAQGVNTEAFF.

J is TRBJ2-5 and V is TRBV19; perhaps TRBD2 as D (6 bases). CDR3 length: 14 residues. CDR1 LNHDA and CDR2 SQIVND come from the germline V gene (reference sequence). V was cut by 5 bases and J by 5 bases, with 15 bases left in between. The CDR3, as DNA: TGTGCCAGTAGTCCAACCGCCGGGGGTGAGACCCAGTACTTC. Its translation is CASSPTAGGETQYF.

The chain joins TRBV15 to TRBJ1-2, with TRBD1 identical over 10 bases. Trimming cost V 5 bases and J 3 bases; bases outside gene matches: 3. The CDR3 extends over 14 amino acids. Germline-derived CDR1 and CDR2 are LNHNV and YYDKDF (reference sequence). CDR3 sequence: CATSGTGAYYGYTF. The CDR3 DNA follows: TGTGCCACCAGCGGGACAGGGGCTTACTATGGCTACACCTTC.

This clone was seen a handful of times. The J gene is TRBJ2-1, the V gene TRBV5-1; 10 nucleotides line up with TRBD2. The CDR3 is 17 amino acids. The V and J ends lost 2 bases and 1 base, in that order; junction bases with no gene match: 6. Germline lookup yields CDR1 SGHRS and CDR2 YFSETQ. CDR3 amino acids: CASSFSGGPLSYNEQFF. CDR3 coding DNA: TGCGCCAGCAGCTTTAGCGGGGGGCCTTTATCCTACAATGAGCAGTTCTTC.

DNA for the CDR3: TGTGCCGCTGGGGCGGGGGCGCCCCTGGCTACGCAGTATTTT. This gives the protein CAAGAGAPLATQYF. This chain links TRBV6-5 with TRBJ2-3, with D perhaps TRBD2 (7 bases). V was clipped by 11 bases and J by 8 bases, with 23 bases between them. The germline V gene encodes CDR1 MNHEY and CDR2 SVGAGI. This CDR3 has 14 amino acids.

CDR3 region: CASSATGVSSPLHF. CDR3 in DNA: TGTGCCAGCAGTGCGACAGGGGTTAGTTCACCCCTCCACTTT. V gene TRBV2 combines with J gene TRBJ1-6; 8 bases agree with TRBD1. There are 14 residues in the CDR3. The V and J ends lost 4 bases and 9 bases, in that order; junction bases with no gene match: 5. Germline V gives CDR1 SNHLY, CDR2 FYNNEI.

This clone is a singleton in its sample. The chain links TRBV7-3 to TRBJ2-5; no clear D gene. Trimming left V 5 bases short and J 4 bases short, with 14 bases between. From germline, CDR1 is SGHTA and CDR2 FQGTGA. This CDR3 is 14 amino acids long. This CDR3 reads CASSLDRWAETQYF. Here the CDR3 DNA reads TGTGCCAGCAGCCTTGATCGGTGGGCAGAGACCCAGTACTTC.

This CDR3 is CASSQISGQKNEKLFF. The CDR3 bases are TGCGCCAGCAGCCAAATTTCGGGACAGAAGAATGAAAAACTGTTTTTT. The chain combines TRBV4-1 with TRBJ1-4, with TRBD1 matching over 7 bases. Germline V lookup: CDR1 MGHRA, CDR2 YSYEKL. V was pared by 2 bases and J by 5 bases, with 8 bases of the junction left unmatched. The CDR3 is 16 amino acids.

This clone has only a few counts. The chain employs TRBV7-2 and TRBJ1-2, with unresolved D. Trimming removed 4 bases at V and 6 bases at J, with 15 bases between. Per the germline V gene, CDR1 is SGHTA and CDR2 is FQGNSA. This CDR3 has 14 amino acids. The CDR3 is CASSSLAPRNGYTF. The DNA for the CDR3 is TGTGCCAGCAGCTCGTTGGCCCCTCGAAATGGCTACACCTTC.

This clone was seen ten or more times. V and J are TRBV2 and TRBJ1-5, with 7 bases lining up with TRBD1. With V trimmed by 1 base and J by 6 bases, 6 bases remained unmatched. Germline V lookup: CDR1 SNHLY, CDR2 FYNNEI. The CDR3 has 15 residues. This CDR3 is CASSEGGGGGQPQHF. The DNA for the CDR3 is TGTGCCAGCAGTGAAGGAGGAGGGGGCGGTCAGCCCCAGCATTTT.

V and J are TRBV5-1 and TRBJ1-1, with D hard to call. CDR1 is SGHRS, CDR2 YFSETQ, per germline. The CDR3 is made up of 15 amino acids. V gave up 4 bases and J gave up 0 bases, with 13 bases separating them. Here the CDR3 DNA reads TGCGCCAGCAGCCCCCACTCGAGGATGAACACTGAAGCTTTCTTT. As protein: CASSPHSRMNTEAFF.

This clone was detected once. The rearrangement joins TRBV5-1 to TRBJ2-1; 12 nucleotides agree with TRBD1. CDR1 is SGHRS, CDR2 YFSETQ, per germline. V lost 4 bases to trimming and J lost 8 bases; unmatched junction nucleotides: 7. CDR3 size: 15 residues. CDR3 DNA: TGCGCCAGCAGCCCCGGGACAGGGGGCGAGGATGAGCAGTTCTTC. It codes for CASSPGTGGEDEQFF. Based on the CDR3 plus reference TRBV5-1 and TRBJ2-1, the full variable domain is KAGVTQTPRYLIKTRGQQVTLSCSPISGHRSVSWYQQTPGQGLQFLFEYFSETQRNKGNFPGRFSGRQFSNSRSEMNVSTLELGDSALYLCASSPGTGGEDEQFFGPGTRLTVL.

The chain links TRBV18 to TRBJ2-7, with 11 bases identical to TRBD1. Per the germline V gene, CDR1 is KGHSH and CDR2 is LQKENI. The CDR3 covers 16 residues. J gave up 6 bases and V 3 bases, and 10 bases lay outside the gene matches. The CDR3 nucleotides are TGTGCCAGCTCACCTAGAGAGGGGACAGGGGGAGGCGAGCAGTACTTC. The encoded protein is CASSPREGTGGGEQYF.

The rearrangement joins TRBV12-5 to TRBJ2-6, with D perhaps TRBD2 (5 bases). CDR1 is LGHNT and CDR2 is FRNRAP in the germline V gene. V shed 7 bases and J shed 0 bases, with 10 bases lying between them. The CDR3 contains 15 residues. The CDR3 coding sequence is TGTGCTAGTGCGAGGGCGGTCTCTGGGGCCAACGTCCTGACTTTC. Amino acid sequence: CASARAVSGANVLTF.

The CDR3 DNA reads as TGTGCCAGCAGCTTAATGAGCGGGGCATTAGGTCGGCAGTTCTTC. It codes for CASSLMSGALGRQFF. The chain is built from TRBV7-3 and TRBJ2-1; 7 positions agree with TRBD2. CDR1 is SGHTA and CDR2 is FQGTGA in the germline V gene. This CDR3 has 15 amino acids. The V gene end was trimmed by 1 base and the J gene end by 12 bases; junction bases not matched to a gene: 12. The entire variable domain, with the rest obtained from reference TRBV7-3 and TRBJ2-1, is as follows: GAGVSQTPSNKVTEKGKYVELRCDPISGHTALYWYRQSLGQGPEFLIYFQGTGAADDSGLPNDRFFAVRPEGSVSTLKIQRTERGDSAVYLCASSLMSGALGRQFFGPGTRLTVL.

The genes are TRBV7-2 and TRBJ1-5; 7 nucleotides match TRBD1. Unmatched junction bases numbered 9, after V lost 4 bases and J lost 6 bases. Germline CDR1 and CDR2: SGHTA and FQGNSA. There are 15 residues in the CDR3. The CDR3 coding sequence is TGTGCCAGCAGCTCCCTTGGGACAGCGGGTCAGCCCCAGCATTTT. Translated: CASSSLGTAGQPQHF.

The chain carries TRBV5-1 and TRBJ1-2; possibly TRBD1 for D (5 bases). Germline loops: CDR1 SGHRS, CDR2 YFSETQ. The V end was cut by 2 bases, the J end by 8 bases, with 10 bases between. The CDR3 extends over 12 amino acids. The chain's CDR3 is CASSFGGMGYTF. CDR3 coding DNA: TGCGCCAGCAGCTTCGGGGGAATGGGCTACACCTTC. The variable domain in full, with the rest retrieved from reference TRBV5-1 and TRBJ1-2, is KAGVTQTPRYLIKTRGQQVTLSCSPISGHRSVSWYQQTPGQGLQFLFEYFSETQRNKGNFPGRFSGRQFSNSRSEMNVSTLELGDSALYLCASSFGGMGYTFGSGTRLTVV.

This clone was detected a few times. The CDR3 spells CASSSGNTEAFF. The CDR3 DNA reads as TGTGCCAGCAGTTCAGGGAACACTGAAGCTTTCTTT. The genes are TRBV27 and TRBJ1-1; unclear D gene. Per germline, CDR1 MNHEY and CDR2 SMNVEV (reference sequence). The CDR3 runs 12 residues. The germline V and J ends were trimmed by 4 bases and 1 base, with 4 bases remaining between them.

This chain joins TRBV19 and TRBJ2-7, with D possibly matching TRBD2 (5 bases). Trimming took 5 bases from V and 3 from J, leaving 11 bases between them. Germline CDR1 is LNHDA and CDR2 is SQIVND (reference sequence). This CDR3 comprises 13 residues. The CDR3 DNA follows: TGTGCCAGTAGTGTCGGGATCTTCTACGAGCAGTACTTC. The encoded protein is CASSVGIFYEQYF.

This chain joins TRBV7-9 and TRBJ2-7; D might be TRBD1 (6 bases). The V end was cut by 4 bases, the J end by 5 bases, with 9 bases between. Germline loops: CDR1 SEHNR, CDR2 FQNEAQ (reference sequence). CDR3 size: 12 residues. The CDR3 loop is CASSSTGNEQYF. The DNA for the CDR3 is TGTGCCAGCAGCTCAACAGGGAACGAGCAGTACTTC.

The gene calls are TRBV7-2 and TRBJ2-5; 10 positions match TRBD2. The CDR3 covers 15 residues. The V gene end was trimmed by 5 bases and the J gene end by 5 bases; junction bases not matched to a gene: 8. The germline V gene encodes CDR1 SGHTA and CDR2 FQGNSA. CDR3 region: CASSPLAGGWETQYF. The CDR3, as DNA: TGTGCCAGCAGCCCTTTAGCGGGGGGCTGGGAGACCCAGTACTTC.

The table lists this clone with a few counts. V and J are TRBV27 and TRBJ1-5; the D is unclear. The CDR3 has 13 amino acids. The V and J ends lost 5 bases and 6 bases respectively, with 11 bases between them. The V gene's germline CDR1 is MNHEY and CDR2 SMNVEV (reference sequence). CDR3 sequence: CASSASGPQPQHF. CDR3 nucleotide sequence: TGTGCCAGCAGTGCTTCAGGTCCTCAGCCCCAGCATTTT.

This chain connects TRBV6-1 to TRBJ2-5; 10 bases match TRBD2. Trimming took 0 bases from V and 5 from J; bases not matched to a gene: 6. This CDR3 has 16 amino acids. Germline loops: CDR1 MNHNS, CDR2 SASEGT. CDR3 protein: CASSEALLAGVETQYF. The CDR3 DNA reads TGTGCCAGCAGTGAAGCGCTTCTAGCGGGGGTTGAGACCCAGTACTTC.

V gene TRBV19 combines with J gene TRBJ1-3, with D uncertain. This CDR3 is built from 13 residues. CDR1 and CDR2 (germline): LNHDA, SQIVND (reference sequence). Trimming took 2 bases from V and 4 from J, leaving 6 bases between them. CDR3 residues: CASSISRGNTIYF. The CDR3 nucleotides are TGTGCCAGTAGTATATCCCGGGGAAACACCATATATTTT.

V gene TRBV9 combines with J gene TRBJ2-3, with 7 bases aligning to TRBD2. CDR3 length equals 15 residues. Germline CDR1 is SGDLS and CDR2 is YYNGEE. Trimming cost V 0 bases and J 6 bases; bases outside gene matches: 7. The CDR3 sequence is CASSVGLAAVDTQYF. Here the CDR3 DNA reads TGTGCCAGCAGCGTAGGCCTAGCGGCCGTCGATACGCAGTATTTT.

V and J are TRBV7-2 and TRBJ1-5, with 7 bases lining up with TRBD1. Germline-derived CDR1 and CDR2 are SGHTA and FQGNSA. This CDR3 spans 13 amino acids. V lost 8 bases, J lost 7 bases, and 8 bases stayed unmatched. The CDR3 loop reads CASGQDPGQPQHF. The CDR3 DNA follows: TGTGCCAGCGGACAGGACCCCGGGCAGCCCCAGCATTTT.

This chain uses TRBV2 with TRBJ1-5; TRBD1 aligns across 7 bases. CDR1 SNHLY and CDR2 FYNNEI come from the germline V gene. V gave up 5 bases and J gave up 3 bases; unmatched junction bases: 4. The CDR3 runs to 14 residues. The CDR3 reads CASSPGQVNQPQHF. The CDR3 bases are TGTGCCAGCAGTCCCGGACAGGTCAATCAGCCCCAGCATTTT.